Ten or more counts support the clone carrying this TCR beta chain. The antigen remains undetermined. The data belong to a study of T cell repertoires in cytomegalovirus infection. Whole-study context: Public TCR beta signatures marked donors with CMV infection and the matching HLA. Broader study findings: The cumulative frequency of public TCR beta families identified carriers of CMV plus the relevant HLA. CMV-specific TCR beta clonotypes restricted by HLA-C dominated the ex vivo response.

Trimming at V came to 6 bases and at J to 4 bases, leaving 1 base not matched to a gene. Germline V gives CDR1 MGHDK, CDR2 SYGVNS. CDR3 length equals 12 residues. One entry per CDR3 protein results from TCRdb running MiXCR on the reads. The table records about 260,000 distinct CDR3 sequences, roughly an eighth of them present only once. The chain is built from TRBV25-1 and TRBJ2-3, with 7 bases aligning to TRBD2. The material sequenced was PBMCs. The sequence came from a human donor in good health (CMV status not recorded). Some clones in this sample may be carry-over from other donors' samples. CDR3 amino acids: CASRGGSDTQYF. As DNA, the CDR3 is TGTGCCAGCAGGGGGGGGTCAGATACGCAGTATTTT.